A selection of T cell receptor beta chains follows, all from one sample in a study of T-cell reconstitution after alpha-beta-depleted transplantation in children. TCRdb called the PCR reads again in MiXCR, with one record for every CDR3 protein. The profile covers about 540,000 distinct CDR3 sequences, with about 18% appearing a single time and more than 2.5% taken by the ten largest. The sample in question was PBMCs from the stem cell graft donor, obtained from the stem cell graft. The receptors derive from a human donor who donated a stem cell graft to a child with acute lymphoblastic leukemia. CDR3s include the opening cysteine and the closing phenylalanine or tryptophan. Each record gives: clone size, CDR3 length, J gene, V gene, D gene, CDR3 DNA, CDR3 protein. D genes are given only for firm matches. Clone size appears in some rows only: once, few, many, or a class for an expanded clone.

clone_size: few
cdr3_length: 16
j_call: TRBJ2-7
v_call: TRBV4-1
d_call: TRBD1
cdr3_nt: TGCGCCAGCAGTCATATTCCGGGACAGGGAGAATTGGAGCAGTACTTC
cdr3_aa: CASSHIPGQGELEQYF

clone_size: many
cdr3_length: 11
j_call: TRBJ2-7
v_call: TRBV10-3
d_call: NA
cdr3_nt: TGTGCCATCAGTGAGCTCTACGAGCAGTACTTC
cdr3_aa: CAISELYEQYF

clone_size: NA
cdr3_length: 15
j_call: TRBJ1-1
v_call: TRBV19
d_call: NA
cdr3_nt: TGTGCCAGTAGTAACACTTTGGACCCGACCACTGAAGCTTTCTTT
cdr3_aa: CASSNTLDPTTEAFF

clone_size: NA
cdr3_length: 16
j_call: TRBJ2-1
v_call: TRBV7-6
d_call: NA
cdr3_nt: TGTGCCAGCAGCCCGACCTTTGGGTTTGCCTACAATGAGCAGTTCTTC
cdr3_aa: CASSPTFGFAYNEQFF

clone_size: NA
cdr3_length: 16
j_call: TRBJ2-1
v_call: TRBV20-1
d_call: NA
cdr3_nt: TGCAGTGCTTCTGACCTTACCTTGGGCTCCTACAATGAGCAGTTCTTC
cdr3_aa: CSASDLTLGSYNEQFF

clone_size: few
cdr3_length: 14
j_call: TRBJ2-7
v_call: TRBV4-1
d_call: NA
cdr3_nt: TGCGCCAGCACGCGGACAGCTTACTCCTACGAGCAGTACTTC
cdr3_aa: CASTRTAYSYEQYF

clone_size: NA
cdr3_length: 12
j_call: TRBJ2-4
v_call: TRBV10-2
d_call: NA
cdr3_nt: TGCGCCAGCAGTGAGTCAGAAAACATTCAGTACTTC
cdr3_aa: CASSESENIQYF

clone_size: NA
cdr3_length: 16
j_call: TRBJ2-2
v_call: TRBV6-1
d_call: NA
cdr3_nt: TGTGCCAGCAGTCCGGAACCGGCGGGGAACACCGGGGAGCTGTTTTTT
cdr3_aa: CASSPEPAGNTGELFF

clone_size: few
cdr3_length: 14
j_call: TRBJ1-5
v_call: TRBV7-9
d_call: NA
cdr3_nt: TGTGCCAGCAGCCAATTGGGGCCCCATCAGCCCCAGCATTTT
cdr3_aa: CASSQLGPHQPQHF

clone_size: many
cdr3_length: 14
j_call: TRBJ2-3
v_call: TRBV7-7
d_call: NA
cdr3_nt: TGTGCCAGCAGCCCCCACGGGGTCGCAGATACGCAGTATTTT
cdr3_aa: CASSPHGVADTQYF

clone_size: NA
cdr3_length: 16
j_call: TRBJ2-7
v_call: TRBV4-1
d_call: NA
cdr3_nt: TGCGCCAGCAGCCCCGGCGGGGACTCCTATTTTAGCGAGCAGTACTTC
cdr3_aa: CASSPGGDSYFSEQYF

clone_size: NA
cdr3_length: 14
j_call: TRBJ2-7
v_call: TRBV10-1
d_call: TRBD1
cdr3_nt: TGCGCCAGCAGTGCGACTGACAGGGTCCACGAGCAGTACTTC
cdr3_aa: CASSATDRVHEQYF

clone_size: NA
cdr3_length: 12
j_call: TRBJ2-1
v_call: TRBV18
d_call: NA
cdr3_nt: TGTGCCAGCTCACCTTCCAGAAGCGAGCAGTTCTTC
cdr3_aa: CASSPSRSEQFF

clone_size: NA
cdr3_length: 14
j_call: TRBJ2-5
v_call: TRBV12-3/TRBV12-4
d_call: NA
cdr3_nt: TGTGCCAGCAGTCCCTGGGCCAGGCCAGAGACCCAGTACTTC
cdr3_aa: CASSPWARPETQYF

clone_size: few
cdr3_length: 15
j_call: TRBJ2-4
v_call: TRBV7-2
d_call: NA
cdr3_nt: TGTGCCAGCAGCTTATCACCCCCATCTAGGAACATTCAGTACTTC
cdr3_aa: CASSLSPPSRNIQYF

clone_size: NA
cdr3_length: 14
j_call: TRBJ1-2
v_call: TRBV9
d_call: NA
cdr3_nt: TGTGCCAGCAGCGTAGTGGAGGGAAGGGGTGGCTACACCTTC
cdr3_aa: CASSVVEGRGGYTF

clone_size: few
cdr3_length: 15
j_call: TRBJ1-1
v_call: TRBV20-1
d_call: TRBD1
cdr3_nt: TGCAGTGCTCCCCGTCCCCGGGACAGCGACACTGAAGCTTTCTTT
cdr3_aa: CSAPRPRDSDTEAFF

clone_size: NA
cdr3_length: 14
j_call: TRBJ2-7
v_call: TRBV3-1
d_call: NA
cdr3_nt: TGTGCCAGCAGCCAAGACCCCCGTCTGGGTGAGCAGTACTTC
cdr3_aa: CASSQDPRLGEQYF

clone_size: few
cdr3_length: 13
j_call: TRBJ1-4
v_call: TRBV5-1
d_call: NA
cdr3_nt: TGCGCCAGTCACATTTCAACTAATGAAAAACTGTTTTTT
cdr3_aa: CASHISTNEKLFF

clone_size: few
cdr3_length: 23
j_call: TRBJ1-5
v_call: TRBV12-3/TRBV12-4
d_call: TRBD1
cdr3_nt: TGTGCCAGCAGTTCCCGCACAGGGTCCGCTCCGGTGGTTGGGGGGAGAACAGGGGGGCCCCAGCATTTT
cdr3_aa: CASSSRTGSAPVVGGRTGGPQHF

clone_size: NA
cdr3_length: 14
j_call: TRBJ2-7
v_call: TRBV15
d_call: TRBD1
cdr3_nt: TGTGCCACCAGCTTGAGACAGGGGCTTAATGAGCAGTACTTC
cdr3_aa: CATSLRQGLNEQYF

clone_size: NA
cdr3_length: 14
j_call: TRBJ1-5
v_call: TRBV12-3/TRBV12-4
d_call: NA
cdr3_nt: TGTGCCAGCAGTTTAGGAGGGGCCTCGGGGCCCCAGCATTTT
cdr3_aa: CASSLGGASGPQHF

clone_size: NA
cdr3_length: 15
j_call: TRBJ1-1
v_call: TRBV11-2
d_call: TRBD1
cdr3_nt: TGTGCCAGCAGCTCTACAGGGGTCATGAACACTGAAGCTTTCTTT
cdr3_aa: CASSSTGVMNTEAFF

clone_size: NA
cdr3_length: 15
j_call: TRBJ2-5
v_call: TRBV6-1
d_call: NA
cdr3_nt: TGTGCCAGCAGTGAAGCGGCAAACTTTAAAGAGACCCAGTACTTC
cdr3_aa: CASSEAANFKETQYF

clone_size: once
cdr3_length: 13
j_call: TRBJ2-1
v_call: TRBV12-3/TRBV12-4
d_call: NA
cdr3_nt: TGTGCCAGCATGAGGGAAGCTTACAATGAGCAGTTCTTC
cdr3_aa: CASMREAYNEQFF

clone_size: NA
cdr3_length: 16
j_call: TRBJ1-1
v_call: TRBV5-5
d_call: TRBD1
cdr3_nt: TGTGCCAGCAGCCTACGGGACAGGGGGCTAAACACTGAAGCTTTCTTT
cdr3_aa: CASSLRDRGLNTEAFF

clone_size: NA
cdr3_length: 16
j_call: TRBJ2-7
v_call: TRBV7-9
d_call: NA
cdr3_nt: TGTGCCAGCAGCCCCCAAGACCGCTTACCTGAGGACGAGCAGTACTTC
cdr3_aa: CASSPQDRLPEDEQYF

clone_size: NA
cdr3_length: 13
j_call: TRBJ2-7
v_call: TRBV20-1
d_call: TRBD2
cdr3_nt: TGCAGTGCTAGAAGAGCGGGAGGCCCCGAGCAGTACTTC
cdr3_aa: CSARRAGGPEQYF

clone_size: NA
cdr3_length: 14
j_call: TRBJ2-7
v_call: TRBV25-1
d_call: TRBD1
cdr3_nt: TGTGCCAGCAGTGACCACAGGGGGCCCTACGAGCAGTACTTC
cdr3_aa: CASSDHRGPYEQYF

clone_size: few
cdr3_length: 15
j_call: TRBJ1-2
v_call: TRBV27
d_call: NA
cdr3_nt: TGTGCCAGCAGTTTAGGAGGAGATCAGTGGGATGGCTACACCTTC
cdr3_aa: CASSLGGDQWDGYTF

clone_size: NA
cdr3_length: 14
j_call: TRBJ2-5
v_call: TRBV29-1
d_call: TRBD1
cdr3_nt: TGCAGCGCCCAGACAGGGGGCAGGGGAGAGACCCAGTACTTC
cdr3_aa: CSAQTGGRGETQYF

clone_size: NA
cdr3_length: 14
j_call: TRBJ1-1
v_call: TRBV6-4
d_call: NA
cdr3_nt: TGTGCCAGCAGTCTCACAGGGTCAGGCACTGAAGCTTTCTTT
cdr3_aa: CASSLTGSGTEAFF

clone_size: NA
cdr3_length: 13
j_call: TRBJ2-7
v_call: TRBV20-1
d_call: NA
cdr3_nt: TGCAGTGCTAGGACCGGCCGCTTCGGCGAGCAGTACTTC
cdr3_aa: CSARTGRFGEQYF

clone_size: NA
cdr3_length: 16
j_call: TRBJ2-3
v_call: TRBV29-1
d_call: TRBD1
cdr3_nt: TGCAGCGTTGTGAAAAACAGGGGAATCCCCACAGATACGCAGTATTTT
cdr3_aa: CSVVKNRGIPTDTQYF

clone_size: NA
cdr3_length: 15
j_call: TRBJ2-1
v_call: TRBV24-1
d_call: TRBD2
cdr3_nt: TGTGCCACCAGCACCACTAGCGGGAGGGCCAATGAGCAGTTCTTC
cdr3_aa: CATSTTSGRANEQFF

clone_size: many
cdr3_length: 15
j_call: TRBJ2-1
v_call: TRBV5-1
d_call: TRBD2
cdr3_nt: TGCGCCAGCAGCTTGGGACAGTCGGCGGGAGATGAGCAGTTCTTC
cdr3_aa: CASSLGQSAGDEQFF

clone_size: NA
cdr3_length: 12
j_call: TRBJ1-5
v_call: TRBV19
d_call: NA
cdr3_nt: TGTGCCAGTAGTATGGTCCATCAGCCCCAGCATTTT
cdr3_aa: CASSMVHQPQHF

clone_size: NA
cdr3_length: 16
j_call: TRBJ2-1
v_call: TRBV5-1
d_call: NA
cdr3_nt: TGCGCCAGCAGCCTCTCTGGGGGCGGAAGCTACAATGAGCAGTTCTTC
cdr3_aa: CASSLSGGGSYNEQFF

clone_size: NA
cdr3_length: 15
j_call: TRBJ2-1
v_call: TRBV5-1
d_call: NA
cdr3_nt: TGCGCCAGCAGCTTAGATGGCGTGACGTTTAATGAGCAGTTCTTC
cdr3_aa: CASSLDGVTFNEQFF

clone_size: many
cdr3_length: 15
j_call: TRBJ2-4
v_call: TRBV12-3/TRBV12-4
d_call: NA
cdr3_nt: TGTGCCAGCAGTTTGGTAACGCTGGCCAAAAACATTCAGTACTTC
cdr3_aa: CASSLVTLAKNIQYF

clone_size: NA
cdr3_length: 12
j_call: TRBJ2-3
v_call: TRBV6-1
d_call: NA
cdr3_nt: TGTGCCAGCAGGGTTACTACAGATACGCAGTATTTT
cdr3_aa: CASRVTTDTQYF

clone_size: few
cdr3_length: 15
j_call: TRBJ2-3
v_call: TRBV7-2
d_call: NA
cdr3_nt: TGTGCCAGCAGACTGGGGTCACTAGCTGGCGATACGCAGTATTTT
cdr3_aa: CASRLGSLAGDTQYF

clone_size: NA
cdr3_length: 18
j_call: TRBJ1-6
v_call: TRBV25-1
d_call: TRBD1
cdr3_nt: TGTGCCAGCAGTGAATTAGAAGGCAGGGGGCGCGGAAATTCACCCCTCCACTTT
cdr3_aa: CASSELEGRGRGNSPLHF

clone_size: NA
cdr3_length: 17
j_call: TRBJ2-1
v_call: TRBV21-1
d_call: NA
cdr3_nt: TGTGCCAGCAGCAAAAAAGGGGGACTGTCCTACTCCAATGAGCAGTTCTTC
cdr3_aa: CASSKKGGLSYSNEQFF